One sample yielded the 21 T cell receptor beta chains listed below, sequenced in a study of blood T cell repertoires in COVID-19. Clones were read by immunoSEQ multiplex PCR, and TCRdb kept only the in-frame ones, dropping some. Of approximately 400,000 clones listed, around 87% are singletons. Sequencing used PBMCs or T cells enriched from blood (not recorded which). The receptor set was obtained from a man aged 25-40 years who had recovered from COVID-19.

This chain links TRBV4-1 with TRBJ2-7; D is uncertain. CDR1 and CDR2 from the germline V gene are MGHRA and YSYEKL. The V gene lost 0 bases and the J gene lost 5 bases, with 11 bases spanning the gap. The CDR3 covers 14 residues. The CDR3 DNA follows: TGCGCCAGCAGCCAAGATGAGGTTTACGACGAGCAGTACTTC. This encodes CASSQDEVYDEQYF.

The chain uses TRBV6-4 and TRBJ2-3; 7 positions match TRBD1. Germline trimming cut 5 bases from V and 2 bases from J; bases unmatched to any gene: 7. CDR1 is MRHNA, CDR2 SNTAGT, per germline. The length of the CDR3 is 15 residues. CDR3 residues: CASSPDREHTDTQYF. The CDR3 DNA reads TGTGCCAGCAGTCCAGACAGGGAACACACAGATACGCAGTATTTT.

The chain employs TRBV21-1 and TRBJ2-3; TRBD2, the table's D call, lacks a check against the DNA. TRBV21-1 is a pseudogene locus. CDR3 length equals 13 residues. The CDR3 loop reads CASSRPSVDTQYF. Here the CDR3 DNA reads TGTGCCAGCAGCAGACCTAGCGTAGATACGCAGTATTTT.

The rearrangement links TRBV11-2 to TRBJ1-1; tentatively, D is TRBD1 (5 bases). The V end was cut by 6 bases, the J end by 5 bases, with 28 bases between. CDR3 length: 18 amino acids. Germline assignment: CDR1 SGHAT and CDR2 FQNNGV. CDR3 coding DNA: TGTGCCAGCAGGCATAACTCTTGGGGGGTAAATAGTGAGACTGAAGCTTTCTTT. It translates to CASRHNSWGVNSETEAFF.

The gene calls are TRBV7-2 and TRBJ2-7, with a tentative D call TRBD1 (6 bases). The CDR3 covers 12 residues. Between the trimmed V and J ends, which lost 5 bases and 7 bases, there was a span of 12 bases. The V gene's germline CDR1 is SGHTA and CDR2 FQGNSA. The CDR3 sequence: CASSTVGGEQYF. Written as DNA, the CDR3 is TGTGCCAGCAGCACGGTAGGGGGTGAGCAGTACTTC.

The chain uses TRBV29-1 and TRBJ1-3; 11 positions agree with TRBD1. The CDR3 is made up of 14 amino acids. Trimming at V came to 7 bases and at J to 0 bases, leaving 2 bases not matched to a gene. Germline loops: CDR1 SQVTM, CDR2 ANQGSEA. The CDR3 sequence: CSAGTGGSGNTIYF. The DNA for the CDR3 is TGCAGCGCTGGGACAGGGGGCTCTGGAAACACCATATATTTT.

This clone was counted a few times. The chain combines TRBV7-6 with TRBJ2-5; D is possibly TRBD2 (6 bases). Between the trimmed V and J ends, which lost 1 base and 10 bases, there was a span of 16 bases. The CDR3 consists of 14 residues. CDR1 is SGHVS, CDR2 FNYEAQ, per germline. CDR3 sequence reads: CASSLDLGGVDQYF. The CDR3 DNA sequence: TGTGCCAGCAGCTTAGATCTGGGCGGGGTAGACCAGTACTTC.

This clone occurred once. The chain couples TRBV30 to TRBJ2-7; D remains ambiguous. Germline CDR1 is GTSNPN and CDR2 is SVGIG (reference sequence). V was pared by 0 bases and J by 4 bases, with 19 bases between. The CDR3 sequence is 16 residues long. CDR3 sequence reads: CAWSVGTAGKMYEQYF. DNA for the CDR3: TGTGCCTGGAGTGTAGGTACGGCAGGAAAGATGTACGAGCAGTACTTC.

This sequence joins TRBV18 and TRBJ1-1, with D tentatively TRBD1 (6 bases). Germline-derived CDR1 and CDR2 are KGHSH and LQKENI. Trimming shortened V by 0 bases and J by 6 bases, and 11 bases separated the two germline ends. The CDR3 totals 14 residues. As DNA, the CDR3 is TGTGCCAGCTCACCACCATACAGGGACGCTGAAGCTTTCTTT. Encoded protein: CASSPPYRDAEAFF.

This clone was counted a single time. The chain is built from TRBV14 and TRBJ1-1; D may be TRBD1 (6 bases). Deletions cut 0 bases from V and 4 bases from J, with 12 bases between. This CDR3 contains 15 residues. Looked up from germline, CDR1 is SGHDN and CDR2 is FVKESK. The CDR3 is CASSQDTGLSTEAFF. The CDR3 coding sequence is TGTGCCAGCAGCCAAGATACAGGGTTGAGCACTGAAGCTTTCTTT.

The chain employs TRBV5-1 and TRBJ2-5, with TRBD2 as a possible D gene (6 bases). The CDR3 sequence is 16 residues long. Trimming cost V 0 bases and J 2 bases, with 14 bases left between them. Germline-derived CDR1 and CDR2 are SGHRS and YFSETQ. The DNA of the CDR3 is TGCGCCAGCAGCTTGGAAGGAGGGGCACCACAAGAGACCCAGTACTTC. Its protein product is CASSLEGGAPQETQYF.

This clone was seen a single time. This sample also contains other DNA sequences that code for the same CDR3. The chain has TRBV6-5 and TRBJ1-1; D may be TRBD1 (5 bases). Germline-derived CDR1 and CDR2 are MNHEY and SVGAGI. CDR3 length equals 12 residues. The ends were cut back, 2 bases at V and 6 bases at J, with 7 bases in the middle. The CDR3 is CASSYRGSEAFF. Here the CDR3 DNA reads TGTGCCAGCAGTTACCGGGGGTCTGAAGCTTTCTTT.

This clone was counted only a few times. The chain is built from TRBV6-2 or TRBV6-3 and TRBJ2-1; tentatively, D is TRBD2 (6 bases). The CDR3 length is 11 residues. The V gene lost 6 bases and the J gene lost 7 bases, with 7 bases spanning the gap. Germline V lookup: CDR1 MNHEY, CDR2 SVGEGT. CDR3 sequence: CASSLANEQFF. CDR3 nucleotide sequence: TGTGCCAGCAGCCTAGCGAATGAGCAGTTCTTC.

The chain has TRBV6-2 or TRBV6-3 and TRBJ1-2, with 12 nucleotides matching TRBD1. Germline CDR1 and CDR2: MNHEY and SVGEGT. With 5 bases clipped from V and 6 bases from J, the junction kept 7 bases outside the gene matches. This CDR3 region has 15 residues. The chain's CDR3 is CASSQGTGGSNGYTF. The CDR3 DNA reads TGTGCCAGCAGTCAAGGGACAGGGGGCTCGAATGGCTACACCTTC.

The chain joins TRBV9 to TRBJ2-7, with 8 bases fitting TRBD2. Germline assignment: CDR1 SGDLS and CDR2 YYNGEE. The CDR3 sequence is 15 residues long. Trimming took 4 bases from V and 4 from J; bases not matched to a gene: 10. The CDR3 DNA reads TGTGCCAGCAGCCCGCGGGGGGAGGATATTTACGAGCAGTACTTC. Amino acid sequence: CASSPRGEDIYEQYF.

The rearrangement links TRBV10-1 to TRBJ1-2; D is undetermined. The CDR3 is 15 residues long. Germline-derived CDR1 and CDR2 are WNHNN and SYGVQD (reference sequence). V lost 3 bases to trimming and J lost 1 base, with 12 bases between them. CDR3 coding DNA: TGCGCCAGCAGTGAAGTGGCAGGCGATAACTATGGCTACACCTTC. Translating gives CASSEVAGDNYGYTF.

The V and J genes are TRBV15 and TRBJ1-5, with D hard to call. V lost 2 bases and J lost 0, with 8 bases in between. The CDR3 contains 15 residues. Looked up from germline, CDR1 is LNHNV and CDR2 is YYDKDF (reference sequence). The CDR3 nucleotides are TGTGCCACCAGCAGAAACAGTTATAGCAATCAGCCCCAGCATTTT. It encodes CATSRNSYSNQPQHF.

The rearrangement uses TRBV6-5 and TRBJ1-5; 7 nucleotides align to TRBD1. CDR1 is MNHEY, CDR2 SVGAGI, per germline. The CDR3 runs 14 residues. The junction had 6 bases not matched to a gene; V was cut back by 6 bases and J by 4 bases. The CDR3 DNA follows: TGTGCCAGCAGATCCAGGGGGTCTAATCAGCCCCAGCATTTT. Protein sequence: CASRSRGSNQPQHF.

V is TRBV2 and J is TRBJ2-1; D possibly corresponds to TRBD1 (6 bases). This CDR3 contains 11 residues. Trimming shortened V by 4 bases and J by 14 bases, and 12 bases separated the two germline ends. Germline V gene data show CDR1 as SNHLY and CDR2 as FYNNEI. CDR3 region: CASSGQGREFF. The CDR3 DNA reads as TGTGCCAGCAGTGGCCAGGGGCGCGAGTTCTTC. Supplemented by reference TRBV2 and TRBJ2-1, the full variable domain reads EPEVTQTPSHQVTQMGQEVILRCVPISNHLYFYWYRQILGQKVEFLVSFYNNEISEKSEIFDDQFSVERPDGSNFTLKIRSTKLEDSAMYFCASSGQGREFFGPGTRLTVL.

This clone was recorded once. The rearrangement uses TRBV19 and TRBJ2-2; D perhaps matches TRBD2 (5 bases). Between the trimmed V and J ends, which lost 1 base and 6 bases, there was a span of 18 bases. This CDR3 comprises 17 residues. CDR1 LNHDA and CDR2 SQIVND come from the germline V gene (reference sequence). The CDR3 region has the DNA TGTGCCAGTAGTATAGGAGGCGCGGGTCGAATGTCCGGGGAGCTGTTTTTT. Its protein is CASSIGGAGRMSGELFF.

The chain couples TRBV14 to TRBJ1-6; TRBD1 might be the D (6 bases). V was trimmed by 3 bases and J by 2 bases, leaving 20 bases between them. The CDR3 contains 19 residues. Looked up from germline, CDR1 is SGHDN and CDR2 is FVKESK. The CDR3 loop reads CASSHTNRGAFPYNSPLHF. The CDR3 DNA is TGTGCCAGCAGCCATACCAACCGGGGGGCCTTTCCCTATAATTCACCCCTCCACTTT.